This T cell receptor beta chain was captured in a study of blood T cell repertoires in COVID-19. As for the study in general: PBMCs, B-cell-depleted T cells, or T cells were the source of the cDNA or gDNA that made up the material.

Methods used by the authors: Nucleated cell counts were estimated from reference gene primer amplification. The table came from immunoSEQ multiplex PCR; TCRdb's copy has only in-frame clones and leaves some out. V and J calls plus clone size are reproduced from that table; the DNA served to infer D and trimming. This sample has 40,000 to 45,000 clones; roughly 87% occur once, and the top ten carry more than 5%. The receptor was derived from a human donor in a cohort sampled during active COVID-19. The sample taken for sequencing was peripheral blood.

DNA of the CDR3: TGTGCCAGCAGCCAGGGACAGGCGACCTACGAGCAGTACTTC. This gives the protein CASSQGQATYEQYF. This sequence joins TRBV9 and TRBJ2-7, with TRBD1 identical over 8 bases. The CDR3 is made up of 14 amino acids. Looked up from germline, CDR1 is SGDLS and CDR2 is YYNGEE. J gave up 2 bases and V 4 bases, and 5 bases lay outside the gene matches.